This T cell receptor beta chain was recovered during a study of T-cell memory formation after mild COVID-19. Study overall: Each donor largely had its own TCR clusters. General study findings and limits: Later expanders leaned CD4+, whereas clones that contracted between day 15 and 85 were balanced CD4/CD8. Several responding clones turned up in pre-infection memory, indicating that cross-reactive memory may have taken part.

A 5'RACE reaction primed in the constant segment made cDNA libraries of TCR alpha and TCR beta, and these carried sample barcodes and UMIs. TCRdb used MiXCR to reprocess the 5' RACE reads, holding one entry per CDR3 protein. The sample lists approximately 560,000 distinct CDR3 sequences; 17% were seen once. This clonotype was observed a handful of times. Its antigen is undetermined. Deletions cut 7 bases from V and 8 bases from J, with 17 bases between. The CDR3 spans 14 residues. Germline V gene sequence: CDR1 SEHNR, CDR2 FQNEAQ (reference sequence). The receptor was isolated from an adult woman who had mild COVID-19 (a few samples of this study predate the infection). Cell type and time point are not known. The sample comprised PBMCs or a T cell subset sorted from them (not recorded which). J is TRBJ1-4 and V is TRBV7-9, with D tentatively TRBD1 (6 bases). This CDR3 reads CASTDTGLGEKLFF. The CDR3 nucleotides are TGTGCCAGCACCGACACAGGGTTAGGAGAAAAACTGTTTTTT.